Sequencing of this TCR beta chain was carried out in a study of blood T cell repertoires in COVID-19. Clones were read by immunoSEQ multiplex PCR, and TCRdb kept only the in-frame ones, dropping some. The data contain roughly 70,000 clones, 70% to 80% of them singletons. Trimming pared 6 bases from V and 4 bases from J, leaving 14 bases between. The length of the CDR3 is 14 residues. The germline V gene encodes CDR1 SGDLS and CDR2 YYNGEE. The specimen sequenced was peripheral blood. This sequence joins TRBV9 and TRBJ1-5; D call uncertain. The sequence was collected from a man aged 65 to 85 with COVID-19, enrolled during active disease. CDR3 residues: CASIRLSPNQPQHF. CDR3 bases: TGTGCCAGCATAAGACTATCCCCAAATCAGCCCCAGCATTTT.